These T cell receptor beta chains were read from a single sample in a study of response to subunit inactivated influenza vaccine. TCRdb ran MiXCR on the RT-PCR reads and lists one entry per CDR3 protein. The sample carries 490,000 or so distinct CDR3 sequences, about 7.6% recorded once. This specimen was PBMCs from blood, taken around 2 years after vaccination. These receptors were obtained from a man between 50 and 75 years old who received an inactivated influenza vaccine. Each CDR3 is given with its conserved first and last residue. Each record gives: V gene, D gene, clone size, J gene, CDR3 protein, CDR3 DNA. D genes are given only for firm matches. A clone size is listed for some rows: how often the clone was seen (once, few, many), or a class if it is expanded.

>TRBV5-8|-|many|TRBJ2-1
CASRWTTYNEQFF
TGTGCCAGCAGGTGGACTACCTACAATGAGCAGTTCTTC
>TRBV20-1|-|-|TRBJ2-3
CSARTPTSTDTQYF
TGCAGTGCTCGGACACCAACTAGCACAGATACGCAGTATTTT
>TRBV9|-|many|TRBJ1-6
CASSATDGGNSPLHF
TGTGCCAGCAGTGCTACCGACGGGGGGAATTCACCCCTCCACTTT
>TRBV5-1|-|-|TRBJ2-7
CASSGLAASYEQYF
TGCGCCAGCAGCGGGTTAGCGGCCTCCTACGAGCAGTACTTC
>TRBV11-2|-|-|TRBJ2-4
CASSRTHVGPQNLLAKNIQYF
TGTGCCAGCAGCCGAACCCATGTAGGGCCGCAGAACCTCTTGGCCAAAAACATTCAGTACTTC
>TRBV20-1|-|-|TRBJ2-5
CSAQRVGRRQETQYF
TGCAGTGCCCAGAGAGTGGGCAGGCGCCAAGAGACCCAGTACTTC
>TRBV10-3|TRBD2|few|TRBJ2-5
CAISRTSEETQYF
TGTGCCATCAGTCGGACTAGCGAAGAGACCCAGTACTTC
>TRBV10-3|-|-|TRBJ2-7
CAINGGPPFYEQYF
TGTGCCATCAACGGGGGCCCCCCGTTTTACGAGCAGTACTTC
>TRBV5-1|TRBD1|few|TRBJ1-2
CASSPVRQGSYGYTF
TGCGCCAGCAGCCCGGTTCGACAGGGATCGTATGGCTACACCTTC
>TRBV7-9|TRBD2|many|TRBJ2-1
CASSIAGTSNEQFF
TGTGCCAGCAGCATTGCCGGGACTAGCAATGAGCAGTTCTTC
>TRBV27|-|-|TRBJ2-2
CASSHPAGGELFF
TGTGCCAGCAGCCATCCGGCGGGCGGGGAGCTGTTTTTT
>TRBV6-2/TRBV6-3|-|many|TRBJ2-4
CASSYSSGGNIQYF
TGTGCCAGCAGTTACTCCTCAGGGGGGAACATTCAGTACTTC
>TRBV11-2|TRBD1|-|TRBJ1-4
CASSFTGEAKLFF
TGTGCCAGCAGCTTTACAGGGGAGGCAAAACTGTTTTTT
>TRBV4-2|TRBD2|many|TRBJ2-3
CASSQDASGGADTQYF
TGTGCCAGCAGCCAAGACGCTAGCGGGGGGGCAGATACGCAGTATTTT
>TRBV7-8|TRBD1|-|TRBJ2-7
CASSQAGTGVVGITFYEQYF
TGTGCCAGCAGCCAAGCCGGGACAGGGGTCGTGGGTATTACATTCTACGAGCAGTACTTC
>TRBV7-2|-|-|TRBJ1-5
CASSRRMGGNQPQHF
TGTGCCAGCAGCCGTCGTATGGGAGGGAATCAGCCCCAGCATTTT
>TRBV20-1|TRBD2|many|TRBJ2-1
CSAPALAGGHYNEQFF
TGCAGTGCCCCTGCTCTAGCGGGAGGACACTACAATGAGCAGTTCTTC
>TRBV6-5|-|-|TRBJ2-5
CASSYGRGGETQYF
TGTGCCAGCAGTTACGGCAGGGGAGGAGAGACCCAGTACTTC
>TRBV15|-|few|TRBJ2-1
CATSLRENEQFF
TGTGCCACCAGCTTAAGAGAGAATGAGCAGTTCTTC
>TRBV7-8|-|few|TRBJ2-1
CASSLAGRANEQFF
TGTGCCAGCAGCTTAGCTGGCAGGGCCAATGAGCAGTTCTTC
>TRBV29-1|-|-|TRBJ1-2
CSAPGVQWEDGYTF
TGCAGCGCCCCAGGGGTCCAGTGGGAAGATGGCTACACCTTC
>TRBV20-1|TRBD2|-|TRBJ2-1
CSATLAGGNEQFF
TGCAGTGCGACACTAGCGGGGGGGAATGAGCAGTTCTTC
>TRBV4-3|TRBD1|-|TRBJ2-4
CASSPTGGASAIQYF
TGCGCCAGCAGCCCTACAGGGGGCGCGTCGGCCATTCAGTACTTC
>TRBV7-8|TRBD1|many|TRBJ2-5
CASRRDRYQETQYF
TGTGCCAGCAGACGGGACAGGTACCAAGAGACCCAGTACTTC
>TRBV4-3|-|-|TRBJ2-7
CPSSQATGRVYEQYF
TGCCCCAGCAGCCAAGCTACGGGACGGGTCTACGAGCAGTACTTC
>TRBV6-1|-|many|TRBJ1-4
CASSEPPQGYNEKLFF
TGTGCCAGCAGTGAACCCCCACAGGGATATAATGAAAAACTGTTTTTT
>TRBV19|TRBD1|few|TRBJ2-4
CASSILDRGGVNIQYF
TGTGCCAGTAGTATTTTGGACAGGGGGGGTGTTAACATTCAGTACTTC
>TRBV12-3/TRBV12-4|-|-|TRBJ1-2
CASSLNPGDGYTF
TGTGCCAGCAGCCTAAATCCAGGGGATGGCTACACCTTC
>TRBV5-1|-|-|TRBJ2-7
CASSGGLDEQYF
TGCGCCAGCAGCGGGGGACTTGACGAGCAGTACTTC
>TRBV29-1|-|few|TRBJ1-1
CSVAPRQVGTEAFF
TGCAGCGTTGCCCCCCGACAGGTAGGGACTGAAGCTTTCTTT
>TRBV11-3|-|-|TRBJ2-4
CASSLNRENIQYF
TGTGCCAGCAGCTTAAACAGGGAGAACATTCAGTACTTC
>TRBV7-2|-|many|TRBJ2-5
CASSLGGGVKTQYF
TGTGCCAGCAGCTTAGGAGGGGGGGTAAAGACCCAGTACTTC
>TRBV6-1|TRBD1|-|TRBJ1-4
CASATGANEKLFF
TGTGCCAGCGCGACAGGGGCCAATGAAAAACTGTTTTTT
>TRBV4-3|-|-|TRBJ1-6
CASSPFPYSPLHF
TGCGCCAGCAGCCCTTTCCCGTACTCACCCCTCCACTTT
>TRBV7-6|TRBD1|-|TRBJ2-7
CASSSGQGVGYEQYF
TGTGCCAGCAGCTCGGGACAGGGGGTCGGATACGAGCAGTACTTC
>TRBV15|TRBD2|-|TRBJ2-4
CATSSGLVRVAKNIQYF
TGTGCCACCAGCAGTGGACTAGTTAGGGTAGCCAAAAACATTCAGTACTTC
>TRBV5-1|-|few|TRBJ2-5
CASSVKSQETQYF
TGCGCCAGCAGCGTTAAATCGCAAGAGACCCAGTACTTC
>TRBV5-6|-|few|TRBJ1-6
CASSAVGRRGESPLHF
TGTGCCAGCAGCGCCGTCGGCCGACGAGGGGAATCACCCCTCCACTTT
>TRBV7-9|-|few|TRBJ1-1
CASSLDKTMNTEAFF
TGTGCCAGCAGCTTAGACAAGACCATGAACACTGAAGCTTTCTTT
>TRBV20-1|-|few|TRBJ1-5
CSARDSPDQPQHF
TGCAGTGCTAGAGATTCGCCCGATCAGCCCCAGCATTTT
>TRBV10-3|-|few|TRBJ1-2
CAISEGGHGYGYTF
TGTGCCATCAGTGAGGGGGGACATGGCTATGGCTACACCTTC
>TRBV5-6|-|few|TRBJ1-2
CASSPAGGRMYGYTF
TGTGCCAGCAGCCCGGCCGGAGGACGTATGTATGGCTACACCTTC
>TRBV6-2/TRBV6-3|-|few|TRBJ2-1
CASSLGGGRLGDEQFF
TGTGCCAGCAGTCTGGGGGGGGGCCGGCTCGGGGATGAGCAGTTCTTC
>TRBV28|-|many|TRBJ2-1
CASSSEGEISYNEQFF
TGTGCCAGCAGTAGTGAGGGGGAGATTTCCTACAATGAGCAGTTCTTC
>TRBV4-3|TRBD1|many|TRBJ1-1
CASSQDPGQGVNTEAFF
TGCGCCAGCAGCCAAGATCCAGGACAGGGGGTGAACACTGAAGCTTTCTTT
>TRBV7-6|-|few|TRBJ2-7
CASSPSESGEQYF
TGTGCCAGCAGCCCCTCAGAGTCCGGCGAGCAGTACTTC
>TRBV7-9|TRBD2|few|TRBJ2-3
CASSFSGDPTDTQYF
TGTGCCAGCAGCTTTAGCGGGGACCCCACAGATACGCAGTATTTT
>TRBV11-2|TRBD2|few|TRBJ2-5
CASRGTSGGNQETQYF
TGTGCCAGCAGAGGGACTAGCGGGGGGAACCAAGAGACCCAGTACTTC
>TRBV6-1|TRBD1|many|TRBJ1-5
CASSRDRGQGQPQHF
TGTGCCAGCAGCCGAGACAGGGGGCAGGGTCAGCCCCAGCATTTT
>TRBV30|-|few|TRBJ2-2
CAWTRGLFGTGELFF
TGTGCCTGGACCCGGGGTTTGTTTGGGACCGGGGAGCTGTTTTTT
>TRBV18|-|few|TRBJ2-4
CASSPPTPGGNIQYF
TGTGCCAGCTCACCACCAACCCCAGGCGGGAACATTCAGTACTTC
>TRBV19|-|-|TRBJ1-1
CASSNFIGNTEAFF
TGTGCCAGTAGTAACTTTATTGGAAACACTGAAGCTTTCTTT
>TRBV11-2|-|-|TRBJ2-4
CASSYLSQGFLAKNIQYF
TGTGCCAGCAGCTACTTGTCACAGGGCTTTTTAGCCAAAAACATTCAGTACTTC
>TRBV7-2|TRBD2|many|TRBJ2-1
CASRPTSGAYNEQFF
TGTGCCAGCAGGCCTACTAGCGGGGCTTACAATGAGCAGTTCTTC
>TRBV20-1|-|-|TRBJ1-5
CSARTPSGRSDQPQHF
TGCAGTGCCAGAACCCCCTCTGGCAGAAGCGATCAGCCCCAGCATTTT
>TRBV9|-|few|TRBJ2-7
CASSVGTPPYEQYF
TGTGCCAGCAGCGTAGGGACCCCGCCCTACGAGCAGTACTTC
>TRBV20-1|-|many|TRBJ1-5
CSARGDGRNQPQHF
TGCAGTGCTAGGGGCGACGGACGCAATCAGCCCCAGCATTTT
>TRBV6-1|-|many|TRBJ2-3
CASSVGPRTDTQYF
TGTGCCAGCAGTGTCGGGCCCAGGACAGATACGCAGTATTTT
>TRBV7-9|-|-|TRBJ2-3
CASSLAGRRGDTQYF
TGTGCCAGCAGCTTAGCCGGACGGAGGGGAGATACGCAGTATTTT